Listed here are 5 T cell receptor beta chains from one sample, sequenced in a study of spatial heterogeneity in lung cancer. Overall study results and limits: Higher tumor mutation counts went along with higher counts of expanded intratumoral alpha and beta TCRs.

No antigen is known for these receptors. Time point noted: sample taken at primary tumor resection. TCRdb redid the calling of the 5' RACE reads with MiXCR, one entry per CDR3 protein. Seen here are some 15,000 distinct CDR3 sequences, around 7.5% observed once, and the top ten hold roughly 8.3%. Sequences were derived from lung tumor tissue, sampled at surgery. All receptors come from a male donor with early-stage non-small cell lung cancer.

The gene calls are TRBV13 and TRBJ2-3; no firm D call. The CDR3 is 14 amino acids. V was shortened by 3 bases and J by 4 bases, with 11 bases between the two germline ends. The germline gives CDR1 PRHDT, CDR2 FYEKMQ (reference sequence). CDR3 nucleotide sequence: TGTGCCAGCAGCTTCAGTCTTCCCGCAGATACGCAGTATTTT. Protein: CASSFSLPADTQYF.

The V and J genes are TRBV5-1 and TRBJ2-3; D perhaps matches TRBD1 (6 bases). The CDR3 is 15 residues long. Germline CDR1 is SGHRS and CDR2 is YFSETQ. Trimming removed 4 bases at V and 4 bases at J, with 16 bases between. In nucleotides, the CDR3 is TGCGCCAGCAGCCGGACCGGGACAACCTCAGATACGCAGTATTTT. Amino acid sequence: CASSRTGTTSDTQYF.

This clonotype was found many times. The V call is TRBV30, the J call TRBJ1-5; D remains unclear. CDR3 length: 13 residues. Germline assignment: CDR1 GTSNPN and CDR2 SVGIG (reference sequence). The V gene lost 0 bases and the J gene lost 6 bases, with 9 bases spanning the gap. The CDR3, as DNA: TGTGCCTGGAGTGTAGCCGTGGGTCAGCCCCAGCATTTT. This sequence encodes CAWSVAVGQPQHF.

The rearrangement links TRBV20-1 to TRBJ2-1, with no clear D. CDR1 is DFQATT and CDR2 is SNEGSKA in the germline V gene (reference sequence). V was pared by 2 bases and J by 5 bases, with 4 bases between. There are 11 residues in the CDR3. The CDR3 DNA is TGCAGTGCTAGACCCCACAATGAGCAGTTCTTC. It is translated as CSARPHNEQFF.

At least ten counts were recorded for this clonotype. The rearrangement joins TRBV6-5 to TRBJ1-1; D is unresolved. Germline loops: CDR1 MNHEY, CDR2 SVGAGI. The CDR3 consists of 14 residues. The V end lost 1 base, the J end lost 6 bases, and 12 bases lay between the germline ends. CDR3 residues: CASSYFEASSEAFF. The CDR3 DNA sequence: TGTGCCAGCAGTTACTTTGAAGCGAGCTCTGAAGCTTTCTTT.